The rows below give T cell receptor beta chains drawn from one sample of a study of siplizumab effects on memory and regulatory T cells. The protocol was immunoSEQ multiplex PCR, while the TCRdb copy is restricted to in-frame clones and leaves out a portion. The table shows approximately 120,000 clones, with about 90% occurring only once. Sequencing used Tregs sorted from blood. The receptor set was obtained from a human donor in good health. CDR3s include the opening cysteine and the closing phenylalanine or tryptophan.

v_call,j_call,cdr3_aa
TRBV19,TRBJ2-3,CASSLGVPDTQYF
TRBV15,TRBJ2-1,CATSSGLYNEQFF
TRBV29-1,TRBJ2-2,CSVGRNTGELLF
TRBV7-7,TRBJ2-2,CASSPGGAGELFF
TRBV5-1,TRBJ2-3,CASSLGFADTQYF
TRBV23-1,TRBJ1-1,CASSQSLGLGTEAFF
TRBV5-8,TRBJ2-5,CASSLLAGGQETQYF
TRBV9,TRBJ1-2,CASSTDLGRTTYTF
TRBV27,TRBJ1-1,CASSLYRGLGTEAFF
TRBV5-1,TRBJ2-3,CASSLWGSSGSGTTDTQYF
TRBV5-6,TRBJ1-3,CASSPPPASSGNTIYF
TRBV5-6,TRBJ2-5,CASSSILSGSAVSSQYF
TRBV5-4,TRBJ2-1,CASSRGGGRYNEQFF
TRBV6-5,TRBJ1-1,CASSYSTGSGTEAFF
TRBV14,TRBJ1-2,CASSQGGSNYGYTF
TRBV6-4,TRBJ1-2,CASSDSFSGRKDYTF
TRBV7-9,TRBJ2-7,CASSRVGTGSYYEQYF
TRBV30,TRBJ2-3,CAWSVRLGGTDTQYF
TRBV11-2,TRBJ2-1,CASRPPWAGVKNEQFF
TRBV10-3,TRBJ1-1,CAIKGETEAFF
TRBV7-6,TRBJ2-3,CASSAPVMSGGLSADTQYF
TRBV6-5,TRBJ1-6,CASSYGVKNSPLHF
TRBV7-6,TRBJ2-3,CASSIREGDTQYF
TRBV5-4,TRBJ2-3,CASTPRVSSTDTQYF
TRBV6-6,TRBJ1-4,CASSPAEGQGDEKLFF
TRBV19,TRBJ1-5,CASSGVDQPQHF
TRBV27,TRBJ1-2,CASRISTDYGYTF
TRBV25-1,TRBJ1-1,CASSGLPSIDTEAFF
TRBV18,TRBJ2-5,CASSPGLAGRETQYF